This T cell receptor (beta chain) was identified in a study of identical twins (dated by TCRdb to the mid-2010s). Turning to the overall study: TCR alpha and beta repertoires from monozygotic twins, unrelated adults of various ages and cord blood were deep-sequenced to test whether fetal clonotypes persist. To rule out contamination, replicate twin experiments were performed at different times with different library preparation protocols. What the authors observed across the whole study: Because the same donors could not be followed over many years, conclusions were based on cross-sectional statistical analysis. A weaker excess of twin sharing was found in beta out-of-frame sequences because the signal-to-noise ratio was lowered by fewer shared sequences. Out-of-frame TCR alpha sharing in monozygotic twins was systematically underestimated by recombination models, whereas sharing between unrelated individuals was in agreement with the recombination models. Abundant cord blood beta clonotypes had fewer insertions, young adult naive repertoires showed a similar but weaker trend, and memory repertoires showed no such trend. Invariant T cells such as MAIT and iNKT could partly confound zero-insertion analyses, although diverse VJ usage argued against such confounding for most clonotypes. Compared with coincidental sharing between unrelated individuals, out-of-frame TCR alpha sequences shared between twins had an excess of sequences with low generation probability.

CDR1 and CDR2, looked up from the germline V gene, are SGHRS and YFSETQ. CDR3 length: 15 amino acids, cysteine to phenylalanine. Only the CDR3 part of the read is kept: 45 bases, read in frame from the first base. Ends trimmed: V by 0 bases, J by 2 bases; bases unmatched to a gene: 1. Every donor was a healthy Caucasian. The twin cohort comprised three pairs of female monozygotic twins, all aged about 18 to 30 years. RNA for TCR libraries was isolated from peripheral blood mononuclear cells. Libraries came from 5' RACE. Instrument used: Illumina HiSeq 2000. A universal primer binding site was added through template switching, and the final cDNA carried a unique molecular identifier so that TCR cDNA molecules could be counted accurately. Specific primers in the conserved constant-segment region were used to synthesize first-strand cDNA for TCR alpha and beta chains. To control for contamination, every cDNA library was double barcoded, receiving both a SMART-Mk sample barcode and Illumina barcodes. Two successive PCR steps introduced TruSeq adapter sequences along with Illumina sample barcodes. TCR alpha and beta cDNA libraries were sequenced on the Illumina HiSeq platform with custom primers. As for how the authors treated the data: Unique molecular identifiers were extracted from raw reads with MiGEC, and CDR3 positions were determined with MiXCR. Recombination models were inferred per individual with the repgenHMM and IGoR tools using an EM algorithm. Shared clonotype analysis was performed with the tcR package in R, normalizing sharing by the product of cloneset sizes. To study raw recombination without the effects of thymic and clonal selection, out-of-frame nonproductive sequences were analyzed. In TCRdb, the public reads were trimmed at Q25 with fastp and aligned with MiXCR, with productive beta chains retained. CDR3 protein sequences are deduplicated, and each keeps its most common genes and DNA. Clone size and V and J calls follow TCRdb, not the original study. The sample table contains 550,000 to 700,000 distinct CDR3 sequences; only one count was recorded for about 20% of them. 4.3% of the sample is taken by the ten largest.

This clonotype was picked up many times. Its antigen is currently not known. There are no base qualities to consult, and no much larger clone falls within one base. The same data also contributed to another study, on T cells expressing NK-cell markers. Drawing on the second study: About 8 donors provided sorted CD3+CD56+NKG2C+, CD3+CD56+NKG2C- and CD3+CD56-NKG2C+ T-cell subsets, whose TCR beta-chain repertoires were profiled. Most of the eight sequenced donors were HCMV-seropositive and one was HCMV-seronegative. To restrict sorting to alphabetaTCR-expressing T cells, an anti-gammadeltaTCR antibody was added in several experiments. In over five donors, the dominant CD3+CD56+NKG2C+ clonotypes were found to rank among the top 10 CD8+ clonotypes and to make up about 1.0-8% of CD8+ T cells. Those dominant clonotypes were again the most abundant among CD3+CD56-NKG2C+ cells in several donors, at 28.3-60.1%. Whether the expanded NKG2C-expressing T cell clones were specific for HCMV antigens remained unclear. The eight sequenced donors were randomly selected healthy volunteers, three men and five women. HCMV-specific IgG was detected in serum with a commercial ELISA kit to determine HCMV serostatus. For roughly 6 donors, bulk peripheral blood T-cell repertoires were additionally sequenced from unsorted PBMC. MIGEC was used to demultiplex reads and group the reads by UMI, and MiTCR was used to assemble and quantify clonotypes. To exclude erroneous sequences, any TCR cDNA sequence not supported by at least two reads was discarded. The tcR package was used for downstream repertoire analysis, and clonotypes were matched between fractions using CDR3 nucleotide sequence together with V segment. VDJmatch was used to annotate antigen specificity against VDJdb, with one amino acid substitution allowed in CDR3.

In this chain, TRBV5-1 is recombined with TRBJ2-1, with 8 middle bases fitting TRBD1. Sequenced sample: PBMCs. The clonotype comes from a woman aged 18-35 years in good health. In nucleotide form, the sequence is TGCGCCAGCAGCTTGGAACAGGGGGCCTACAATGAGCAGTTCTTC. It encodes CASSLEQGAYNEQFF.